This TCR beta chain was identified in a study of CD8 T cells in Susac syndrome. An amount of RNA that ranged from roughly 0.5 to 1 ug was reverse transcribed with random hexamers. TCR beta CDR3 was amplified by immunoSEQ covering 54 Vbeta and 13 Jbeta. TCRdb re-derived calls from the immunoSEQ multiplex PCR reads in MiXCR, one entry per CDR3 protein. The sample has about 250,000 distinct CDR3 sequences, around 93% seen once; the top ten hold around 0.067%. CD8+ and CD4+ blood T cells underwent TCR beta sequencing. Treatment-naive patients with stable or active relapsing-remitting disease were the multiple sclerosis controls. Negative isolation yielded CD8+ and CD4+ T cells; FACS enriched TEMRA cells. Unmatched junction bases numbered 4, after V lost 4 bases and J lost 6 bases. Germline CDR1 is MDHEN and CDR2 is SYDVKM. There are 13 residues in the CDR3.

The sequence came from a human donor with multiple sclerosis. The chain carries TRBV28 and TRBJ2-3; 7 nucleotides align to TRBD1. The sample comprised CD4+ T cells from PBMCs. In nucleotides, the CDR3 is TGTGCCAGCAGTTCCAACAGGGGCGATACGCAGTATTTT. It is translated as CASSSNRGDTQYF.